What follows describes a single T cell receptor (beta chain). Its antigen is not known. Time point specified: week 11, during vaccination. Each dose delivered 300 ug of mutant IDH1 20-mer peptide subcutaneously with imiquimod. There were new WHO grade 3 or 4 astrocytomas in the donors, and these were IDH1-mutant and ATRX-lost. This record belongs to a study of a mutant IDH1 vaccine in newly diagnosed glioma. Study-level information: Treated patients, approximately 60% male and roughly 40% female, averaged approximately 40 years of age. General observations from the study: Pseudoprogression seemingly bore no relation to changes in top peripheral T cell clonotypes.

The assay was immunoSEQ multiplex PCR, and TCRdb's table has in-frame clones only and misses some. This table has 110,000 or so clones, under 90% appearing once. This CDR3 region has 16 residues. Trimming took 4 bases from V and 7 from J; bases not matched to a gene: 12. CDR1 is SGDLS, CDR2 YYNGEE, per germline. Sample: PBMCs, taken from a glioma patient whose treatment included an IDH1 peptide vaccine. V usage is TRBV9 and J usage is TRBJ2-1, with 9 bases identical to TRBD1. The sequence came from a woman in her forties or fifties with glioma. DNA of the CDR3: TGTGCCAGCAGCTCTCACCGGGACAGGGTGCAGAATGAGCAGTTCTTC. Its translation: CASSSHRDRVQNEQFF.